The T cell receptor (beta chain) described here comes from a study of memory B cells and T cells in multiple sclerosis. After stimulus-free culture, autoproliferating CFSE-dim and non-proliferating CFSE-high T cells were sequenced separately. Cultures began with some 49 million CFSE-labeled PBMCs, unstimulated for 7 to 8 days, with replicate wells pooled. PBMCs were labeled with around 0.52 uM CFSE and cultured without exogenous stimuli. Study findings and constraints: Compartments had unequal clone-set sizes, affecting shared clonotype counts.

V was clipped by 2 bases and J by 5 bases, with 13 bases between them. This CDR3 has 14 residues. Germline-derived CDR1 and CDR2 are SGHRS and YFSETQ. TCRdb keeps only in-frame clones here, not all; method: immunoSEQ multiplex PCR. The sample holds about 46,000 clones, around 80% seen once. Details on this clone: Its specificity is not known.

The material sequenced was PBMCs from blood kept in culture. The receptor's source is a human donor with multiple sclerosis. The V call is TRBV5-1, the J call TRBJ2-5; the D gene is possibly TRBD2 (7 bases). The CDR3 loop reads CASSFGGRMETQYF. The CDR3 region has the DNA TGCGCCAGCAGCTTCGGGGGGCGCATGGAGACCCAGTACTTC.